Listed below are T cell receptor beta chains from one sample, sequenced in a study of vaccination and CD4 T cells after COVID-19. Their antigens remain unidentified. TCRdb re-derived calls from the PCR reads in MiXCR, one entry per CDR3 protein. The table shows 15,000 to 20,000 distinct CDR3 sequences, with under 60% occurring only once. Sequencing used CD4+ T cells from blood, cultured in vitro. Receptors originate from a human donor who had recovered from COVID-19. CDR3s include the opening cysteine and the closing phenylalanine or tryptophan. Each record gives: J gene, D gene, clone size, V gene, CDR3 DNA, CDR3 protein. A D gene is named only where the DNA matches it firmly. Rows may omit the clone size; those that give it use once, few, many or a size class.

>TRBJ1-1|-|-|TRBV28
TGTGCCAGCAGCCCCGGACGGATTGAAGCTTTCTTT
CASSPGRIEAFF
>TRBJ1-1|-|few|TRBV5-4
TGTGCCAGCAGCCTTGGGGGGGCTGAGGCTGAAGCTTTCTTT
CASSLGGAEAEAFF
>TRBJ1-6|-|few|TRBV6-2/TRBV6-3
TGTGCCAGCAGAGGGGGGGCGAATTCACCCCTCCACTTT
CASRGGANSPLHF
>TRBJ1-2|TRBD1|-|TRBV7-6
TGTGCCAGCAGTCCCCAGACAGGGGGCTCCTATGGCTACACCTTC
CASSPQTGGSYGYTF
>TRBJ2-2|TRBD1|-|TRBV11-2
TGTGCCAGCAGCTTATTGAACAGGGGGCAATTCGGGGAGCTGTTTTTT
CASSLLNRGQFGELFF
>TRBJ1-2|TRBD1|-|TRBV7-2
TGTGCCAGCAGCTTAGGGACAGGGGGGGATGGCTACACCTTC
CASSLGTGGDGYTF
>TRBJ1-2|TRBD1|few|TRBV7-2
TGTGCCAGCAGCTTAGATCCGGCAGGGGGGCTTGGCTACACCTTC
CASSLDPAGGLGYTF
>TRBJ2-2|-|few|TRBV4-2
TGTGCCAGCAGCCAAGACCACGGCGGGGCTGAGGCCGGGGAGCTGTTTTTT
CASSQDHGGAEAGELFF
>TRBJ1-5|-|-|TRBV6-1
TGTGCCAGCAGACGGGCTCGGTTGCAGCCCCAGCATTTT
CASRRARLQPQHF
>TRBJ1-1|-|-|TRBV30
TGTGCCTGCCAGTATGGACAGAGGACTGAAGCTTTCTTT
CACQYGQRTEAFF
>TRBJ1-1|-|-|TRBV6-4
TGTGCCAGCAGTGACTCCGGAGGCCAGGGAGGCACTGAAGCTTTCTTT
CASSDSGGQGGTEAFF
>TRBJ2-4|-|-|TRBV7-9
TGTGCCAGCAGCTCTGCTCCCGGGTCGGCCAAAAACATTCAGTACTTC
CASSSAPGSAKNIQYF
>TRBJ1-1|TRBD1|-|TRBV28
TGTGCCAGCAGTTCAACAGGGGGCTCCATGAACACTGAAGCTTTCTTT
CASSSTGGSMNTEAFF
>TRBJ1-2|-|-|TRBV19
TGTGCCAGTAAACGGACAGCCGACTATGGCTACACCTTC
CASKRTADYGYTF
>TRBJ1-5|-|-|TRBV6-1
TGTGCCAGCAGCCCCTTAGTAGATCAGCCCCAGCATTTT
CASSPLVDQPQHF
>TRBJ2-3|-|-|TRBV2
TGTGCCAGCAGTGAATACGGACTACACACAGATACGCAGTATTTT
CASSEYGLHTDTQYF
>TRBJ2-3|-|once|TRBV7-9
TGTGCCAGCAGCGCCCGGTTAGATACGCAGTATTTT
CASSARLDTQYF
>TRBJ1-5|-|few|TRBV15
TGTGCCACCAGCTCCTGGGGCCCTAGCAATCAGCCCCAGCATTTT
CATSSWGPSNQPQHF
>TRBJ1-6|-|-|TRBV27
TGTGCCAGCAGATTGTGGGTGCCTGCCAATTCACCCCTCCACTTT
CASRLWVPANSPLHF
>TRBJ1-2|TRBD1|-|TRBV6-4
TGTGCCAGCAGTACCGGGACAGGGGAGGGCTACACCTTC
CASSTGTGEGYTF
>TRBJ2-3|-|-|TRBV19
TGTGCCAGTAGTATCGCATCAGATACGCAGTATTTT
CASSIASDTQYF
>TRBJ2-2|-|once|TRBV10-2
TGCGCCAGCAGTGCCGCGACGACCGGGGAGCTGTTTTTT
CASSAATTGELFF
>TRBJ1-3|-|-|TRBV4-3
TGCGCCAGCAGCCAAGACGGAGAGGGAAACACCATATATTTT
CASSQDGEGNTIYF
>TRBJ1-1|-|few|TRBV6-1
TGTGCCATCCACGTCACGGGGAGTGGGGCTTTCTTT
CAIHVTGSGAFF
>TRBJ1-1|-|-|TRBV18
TGTGCCAGCTCACCGAAAGGGGACACTGAAGCTTTCTTT
CASSPKGDTEAFF
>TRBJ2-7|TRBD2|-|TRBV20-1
TGCAGTGCTAGAGACGAACTAGCGAACTCCTACGAGCAGTACTTC
CSARDELANSYEQYF
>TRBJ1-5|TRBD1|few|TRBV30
TGTGCCTGGAACGGACAGGCCAATCAGCCCCAGCATTTT
CAWNGQANQPQHF
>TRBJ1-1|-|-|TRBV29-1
TGCAGCGTTGAAGGCTCCGTGGGGGACACTGAAGCTTTCTTT
CSVEGSVGDTEAFF
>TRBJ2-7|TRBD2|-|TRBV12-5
TGTGCTAGTGGTCCCCCCGGGACTAGCATCGAGCAGTACTTC
CASGPPGTSIEQYF
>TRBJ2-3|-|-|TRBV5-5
TGTGCCAGCAGCTCGCTCACAAAGGGCACAGATACGCAGTATTTT
CASSSLTKGTDTQYF
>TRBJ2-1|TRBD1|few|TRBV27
TGTGCCAGCAGTCTCTGGACAGGGGGGCCTTACAATGAGCAGTTCTTC
CASSLWTGGPYNEQFF
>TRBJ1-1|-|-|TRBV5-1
TGCGCCAGCAGCCCGGACAGCCGGGTCACTGAAGCTTTCTTT
CASSPDSRVTEAFF
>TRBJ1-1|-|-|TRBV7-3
TGTGCCAGCAGCTTAACCTTCCCGGGCACTGAAGCTTTCTTT
CASSLTFPGTEAFF
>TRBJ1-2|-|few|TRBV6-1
TGTGCCAGCAGTGGGTGGGAGAGGCACTATGGCTACACCTTC
CASSGWERHYGYTF
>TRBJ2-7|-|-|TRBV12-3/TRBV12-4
TGTGCCAGCAGTAATCAGGGGGGCCTTTACTACGAGCAGTACTTC
CASSNQGGLYYEQYF
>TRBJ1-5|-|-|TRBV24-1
TGTGCCACCAGTGAGGGCTCCTATAGCAATCAGCCCCAGCATTTT
CATSEGSYSNQPQHF
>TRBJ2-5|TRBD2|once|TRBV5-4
TGTGCCAGCAGCCGTCAAGCGGGAGGCCAAGAGACCCAGTACTTC
CASSRQAGGQETQYF
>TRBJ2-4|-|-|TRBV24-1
TGTGCCACCCGGGGTCGAGGAGACATTCAGTACTTC
CATRGRGDIQYF
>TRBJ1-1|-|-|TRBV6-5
TGTGCCAGCAGTTACGCCCGGCAAGCTTTCTTT
CASSYARQAFF
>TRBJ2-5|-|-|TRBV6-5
TGTGCCAGCAGTTACTCTGTGACAGCACAAGAGACCCAGTACTTC
CASSYSVTAQETQYF
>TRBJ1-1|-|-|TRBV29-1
TGCAGCGTTGAATCGCAACAGGTGAACACTGAAGCTTTCTTT
CSVESQQVNTEAFF
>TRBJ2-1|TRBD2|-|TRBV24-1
TGTGCCACCAGTGACTCCGGACTAGCGGGAGGGGACGAGCAGTTCTTC
CATSDSGLAGGDEQFF
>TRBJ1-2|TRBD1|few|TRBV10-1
TGCGCCAGCAGTCGGGACAGGTCCTATGGCTACACCTTC
CASSRDRSYGYTF
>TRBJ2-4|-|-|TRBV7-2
TGTGCCAGCAGCTTATGGTCAGGGGTTGTAAACATTCAGTACTTC
CASSLWSGVVNIQYF